The T cell receptor (beta chain) under discussion was sequenced for a study of blood T cell repertoires in COVID-19. This clone was picked up a small number of times. Produced via immunoSEQ multiplex PCR; TCRdb's table is partial and in-frame only. The sample lists about 370,000 clones; 75% to 90% were seen once. The clonotype originates from a man aged 18-30 years who had recovered from COVID-19. The specimen sequenced was PBMCs or T cells enriched from blood (not recorded which).

CDR3 residues: CASSPPVENYGYTF. The CDR3 region has the DNA TGTGCCAGCAGCCCCCCAGTGGAGAACTATGGCTACACCTTC. The chain has TRBV11-2 and TRBJ1-2; D not resolved. The germline V gene has CDR1 SGHAT and CDR2 FQNNGV. The CDR3 runs to 14 residues. V was trimmed by 5 bases and J by 2 bases, leaving 12 bases between them.